Each of the 24 T cell receptor beta chains below was sequenced from the same sample in a study of regulatory T cells in long-lasting Graves disease. Time point reported: persistent/refractory GD, antithyroid drugs over 5 years with positive TRAb. Preparation of the TCR library used RNA extracted from PBMCs. For TCR beta, libraries came from iRepertoire HTBI primers and Arm-PCR of CDR3 regions. TCRdb redid the calling of the multiplex PCR reads with MiXCR, one entry per CDR3 protein. The table lists hundreds of thousands of distinct CDR3 sequences, under 25% of them singletons. The sequencing here drew on peripheral blood mononuclear cells (PBMCs), taken when the disease was refractory, from a patient treated with antithyroid drugs. The receptors stem from a female donor with Graves disease.

This clonotype was detected ten times or more. This chain uses TRBV7-9 with TRBJ1-3, with D maybe TRBD1 (5 bases). The CDR3 consists of 14 residues. Trimming shortened V by 8 bases and J by 0 bases, and 11 bases separated the two germline ends. Per germline, CDR1 SEHNR and CDR2 FQNEAQ (reference sequence). CDR3 loop: CASEPGTSGNTIYF. CDR3 nucleotides: TGTGCCAGCGAGCCAGGGACCTCTGGAAACACCATATATTTT.

This clonotype has ten or more counts. This rearrangement joins TRBV15 to TRBJ2-1; 9 bases are a match to TRBD2. Trimming cost V 1 base and J 10 bases; bases outside gene matches: 5. This CDR3 has 14 residues. CDR1 is LNHNV, CDR2 YYDKDF, per germline (reference sequence). CDR3 sequence (DNA): TGTGCCACCAGCAGAGTTCGGCGGGAGGGCGAGCAGTTCTTC. It translates to CATSRVRREGEQFF.

The table lists this clonotype with a few counts. This may be a read error: a much more frequent sequence differs by one nucleotide. In DNA, the CDR3 is TGTGCCAGCAGTGTGAAGGGCCCCTATAATTCACCCCTCCACTTT. Translating gives CASSVKGPYNSPLHF. The gene calls are TRBV2 and TRBJ1-6, with D unclear. Trimming removed 4 bases from V and 2 bases from J, with 9 bases in between. CDR1 is SNHLY and CDR2 is FYNNEI in the germline V gene. The CDR3 is 15 amino acids.

This clonotype was counted a few times. This chain connects TRBV4-1 to TRBJ2-7, with 9 positions matching TRBD1. V shed 0 bases, J shed 5 bases, and the junction held 5 bases outside the gene matches. Germline V gives CDR1 MGHRA, CDR2 YSYEKL. The CDR3 has 15 residues. As DNA, the CDR3 is TGCGCCAGCAGCCAAGAACAGGGGGCGCGAAACGAGCAGTACTTC. Amino acid sequence: CASSQEQGARNEQYF.

V and J are TRBV30 and TRBJ1-5; no clear D. The germline V gene has CDR1 GTSNPN and CDR2 SVGIG (reference sequence). Trimming cost V 2 bases and J 0 bases, with 11 bases left between them. This CDR3 comprises 15 residues. CDR3 coding DNA: TGTGCCTGGAGTCAACAGTTTTATAGCAATCAGCCCCAGCATTTT. It encodes CAWSQQFYSNQPQHF.

This clonotype has a count of ten or more. Mismatch with germline at one junction end may stem from a read error. This CDR3 reads CTSSLGTGGSPLHF. CDR3 sequence (DNA): TGTACCAGCAGTCTAGGGACAGGGGGCTCACCCCTCCACTTT. This rearrangement joins TRBV12-3 or TRBV12-4 to TRBJ1-6; 12 bases agree with TRBD1. The CDR3 consists of 14 residues.

This clonotype was seen ten or more times. The chain is built from TRBV20-1 and TRBJ1-4, with D unresolved. Germline values: CDR1 DFQATT, CDR2 SNEGSKA (reference sequence). This CDR3 comprises 15 residues. Trimming took 1 base from V and 8 from J, leaving 17 bases between them. Written as DNA, the CDR3 is TGCAGTGCTAGAGGCTCAGCAGCATTTATAGAAAAACTGTTTTTT. Amino acids: CSARGSAAFIEKLFF.

The chain carries TRBV3-1 and TRBJ2-5; either TRBD1 or TRBD2 may fit D (5 bases each). The CDR3 loop spans 19 amino acids. In germline, CDR1 is LGHDT, CDR2 YNNKEL (reference sequence). V gave up 2 bases and J gave up 5 bases, with 27 bases separating them. The CDR3 DNA reads TGTGCCAGCAGCCAATCGATGGGATTCCTACGGGACCCTAGGGAGACCCAGTACTTC. Its protein product is CASSQSMGFLRDPRETQYF.

This clonotype appeared a few times. The chain carries TRBV5-6 and TRBJ2-7; a weak D match, TRBD2 (5 bases). This CDR3 has 13 residues. Germline V gene lookup returns CDR1 SGHDT and CDR2 YYEEEE. V shed 2 bases and J shed 4 bases, with 10 bases lying between them. The CDR3 here is CASSFWSGYEQYF. The DNA of the CDR3 is TGTGCCAGCAGCTTTTGGTCGGGATACGAGCAGTACTTC.

The rearrangement joins TRBV15 to TRBJ2-5; TRBD2 agrees at 10 bases. The assigned J gene may be wrong: the sequence end matches TRBJ2-1 better. Per germline, CDR1 LNHNV and CDR2 YYDKDF (reference sequence). The CDR3 covers 13 residues. CDR3: CATSTGLAFEQFF. CDR3 in DNA: TGTGCCACCAGCACGGGACTAGCGTTTGAGCAGTTCTTC.

This clonotype came up many times. This rearrangement joins TRBV6-1 to TRBJ1-2, with D uncertain. The CDR3 covers 13 residues. V gave up 7 bases and J gave up 3 bases, with 12 bases separating them. Germline CDR1 is MNHNS and CDR2 is SASEGT. For the CDR3, the DNA is TGTGCCAGCACAGGAAATCTTGACTATGGCTACACCTTC. Its translation is CASTGNLDYGYTF.

This clonotype was seen at least ten times. The chain recombines TRBV7-8 with TRBJ2-2, with TRBD2 matching 12 bases. V gave up 5 bases and J gave up 5 bases; unmatched junction bases: 6. The CDR3 sequence is 16 residues long. Germline V CDR1 and CDR2: SGHVS, FQNEAQ. The chain's CDR3 is CASSPTSGGMTGELFF. DNA for the CDR3: TGTGCCAGCAGCCCGACTAGCGGGGGAATGACCGGGGAGCTGTTTTTT.

The V and J genes are TRBV15 and TRBJ1-1; D perhaps matches TRBD1 (6 bases). Germline V CDR1 and CDR2: LNHNV, YYDKDF (reference sequence). The V gene lost 5 bases and the J gene lost 1 base, with 11 bases spanning the gap. The length of the CDR3 is 14 residues. CDR3 amino acids: CATSGNRANTEAFF. CDR3 sequence (DNA): TGTGCCACCAGCGGAAACAGGGCGAACACTGAAGCTTTCTTT.

This clonotype was seen ten or more times. DNA of the CDR3: TGTGCCAGCAGCGACTACAGGAGGATGAACACTGAAGCTTTCTTT. Its translation: CASSDYRRMNTEAFF. The chain couples TRBV7-9 to TRBJ1-1, with D possibly matching TRBD1 (5 bases). With 5 bases removed from V and 0 bases from J, the gap between germline ends came to 13 bases. The V gene's germline CDR1 is SEHNR and CDR2 FQNEAQ (reference sequence). There are 15 residues in the CDR3.

This clonotype was seen at least ten times. The genes are TRBV2 and TRBJ1-2; TRBD1 aligns across 7 bases. Germline V gene data show CDR1 as SNHLY and CDR2 as FYNNEI. This CDR3 is 18 amino acids long. J lost 2 bases, V lost 7 bases, and 19 bases had no gene match. The CDR3 nucleotides are TGTGCCAGCAATCGGATTGAGGGGGCAAAGTATTCCAACTATGGCTACACCTTC. It translates to CASNRIEGAKYSNYGYTF.

This chain uses TRBV5-1 with TRBJ2-2; TRBD1 or TRBD2 may be the D gene (6 bases each). The CDR3 is made up of 15 amino acids. Trimming stripped 0 bases from V and 7 bases from J, with 13 bases between. The germline V gene encodes CDR1 SGHRS and CDR2 YFSETQ. CDR3 loop: CASSLESGEDGELFF. The CDR3 nucleotides are TGCGCCAGCAGCTTGGAATCAGGGGAGGACGGGGAGCTGTTTTTT. Variable domain in full (rest from reference TRBV5-1 and TRBJ2-2): KAGVTQTPRYLIKTRGQQVTLSCSPISGHRSVSWYQQTPGQGLQFLFEYFSETQRNKGNFPGRFSGRQFSNSRSEMNVSTLELGDSALYLCASSLESGEDGELFFGEGSRLTVL.

This clonotype was seen just once. V usage is TRBV7-3 and J usage is TRBJ2-1; D not resolved. Germline CDR1 SGHTA, CDR2 FQGTGA. Trimming shortened V by 5 bases and J by 4 bases, and 9 bases separated the two germline ends. This CDR3 comprises 13 residues. This chain's CDR3 is CASSQNRYNEQFF. Written as DNA, the CDR3 is TGTGCCAGCAGCCAAAATCGGTACAATGAGCAGTTCTTC.

This clonotype has only a few counts. The chain combines TRBV11-2 with TRBJ1-3; D is undetermined. CDR1 and CDR2 from the germline V gene are SGHAT and FQNNGV. Trimming removed 4 bases at V and 0 bases at J, with 13 bases between. This CDR3 comprises 16 residues. CDR3 loop: CASSSPLAGSGNTIYF. The CDR3 coding sequence is TGTGCCAGCAGCTCCCCACTAGCCGGCTCTGGAAACACCATATATTTT.

This clonotype has more than one count but fewer than ten. V gene TRBV6-2 or TRBV6-3 combines with J gene TRBJ1-2; D is unresolved. V was trimmed by 4 bases and J by 4 bases, leaving 19 bases between them. Germline V lookup: CDR1 MNHEY, CDR2 SVGEGT. CDR3 length: 16 amino acids. Written as DNA, the CDR3 is TGTGCCAGCAGTTGGACCTCGGAGTTGATGGGCTATGGCTACACCTTC. This encodes CASSWTSELMGYGYTF.

The J gene is TRBJ1-3, the V gene TRBV19; TRBD1 aligns across 11 bases. Per germline, CDR1 LNHDA and CDR2 SQIVND (reference sequence). V dropped 4 bases and J dropped 4; count of bases not matched to a gene: 9. The CDR3 is 17 residues long. CDR3 residues: CASSTPDRGLGGNTIYF. The CDR3 DNA reads TGTGCCAGTAGTACCCCGGACAGGGGGCTTGGCGGAAACACCATATATTTT.

This clonotype has only a few counts. CDR3 loop: CASSSQDYEQYF. The CDR3 nucleotides are TGTGCCAGCAGCTCCCAGGACTACGAGCAGTACTTC. The genes are TRBV7-9 and TRBJ2-7; the D is unclear. Trimming shortened V by 4 bases and J by 3 bases, and 7 bases separated the two germline ends. CDR1 is SEHNR, CDR2 FQNEAQ, per germline (reference sequence). CDR3 length: 12 residues.

This chain's CDR3 is CASRGQGNSPLHF. CDR3 in DNA: TGTGCCAGCAGGGGACAGGGTAATTCACCCCTCCACTTT. The chain couples TRBV2 to TRBJ1-6; 9 bases are shared with TRBD1. V lost 6 bases to trimming and J lost 6 bases; unmatched junction nucleotides: 0. The germline CDR1 and CDR2 sequences are SNHLY and FYNNEI. This CDR3 comprises 13 residues.

This clonotype showed up just a few times. V and J are TRBV10-2 and TRBJ2-7; 8 bases map to TRBD1. Looked up from germline, CDR1 is WSHSY and CDR2 is SAAADI. After removal of 0 bases from V and 12 bases from J, the junction contained 4 bases not matched to a gene. The CDR3 has 12 amino acids. CDR3 sequence (DNA): TGCGCCAGCAGTGAGTCTTTGGACAGGGTGTACTTC. It specifies CASSESLDRVYF.

This clonotype was seen only a few times. The chain combines TRBV28 with TRBJ1-5; unclear D gene. The CDR3 loop spans 14 amino acids. With 3 bases removed from V and 6 bases from J, the gap between germline ends came to 12 bases. In germline, CDR1 is MDHEN, CDR2 SYDVKM. The CDR3 reads CASSLEEWSQPQHF. CDR3 bases: TGTGCCAGCAGTTTGGAGGAGTGGAGTCAGCCCCAGCATTTT.